The 31 T cell receptor beta chains presented below share a single source sample, sequenced in a study of T cell changes during pregnancy in multiple sclerosis. The protocol was immunoSEQ multiplex PCR, while the TCRdb copy is restricted to in-frame clones and leaves out a portion. Altogether about 110,000 clones are present, about 90% being singletons, with the ten largest covering approximately 1.4%. Sequencing used peripheral blood, obtained in the third trimester of pregnancy. These receptors all come from a female donor with multiple sclerosis, enrolled in a pregnancy study.

V gene TRBV30 combines with J gene TRBJ2-1; possible D gene TRBD2, 6 bases. There are 12 residues in the CDR3. Germline CDR1 and CDR2: GTSNPN and SVGIG (reference sequence). V was pared by 2 bases and J by 9 bases, with 11 bases between. The CDR3 DNA sequence: TGTGCCTGGAGTCCCGGGGGACCTGAGCAGTTCTTC. It is translated as CAWSPGGPEQFF.

This clone was seen a handful of times. This chain uses TRBV28 with TRBJ1-1; weak D call: TRBD1 (5 bases). CDR3 length equals 15 residues. V was clipped by 4 bases and J by 5 bases, with 17 bases between them. Germline loops: CDR1 MDHEN, CDR2 SYDVKM. The CDR3 region has the DNA TGTGCCAGCAGTTCGGGTGGCGGCTCAGGGACTGAAGCTTTCTTT. This encodes CASSSGGGSGTEAFF.

V gene TRBV28 combines with J gene TRBJ1-2; tentatively, D is TRBD1 (5 bases). Germline V gene data show CDR1 as MDHEN and CDR2 as SYDVKM. V lost 6 bases to trimming and J lost 4 bases, with 18 bases between them. CDR3 size: 15 residues. In nucleotides, the CDR3 is TGTGCCAGCAGGGTGTCACAGGCACGTATCTATGGCTACACCTTC. Encoded protein: CASRVSQARIYGYTF.

This chain joins TRBV29-1 and TRBJ1-1, with 12 bases that match TRBD1. CDR1 and CDR2 (germline): SQVTM, ANQGSEA. The CDR3 has 15 residues. V lost 2 bases to trimming and J lost 7 bases; unmatched junction nucleotides: 8. CDR3 sequence (DNA): TGCAGCGTTGAAATCGCCGGGACAGGGGGCGGTGAAGCTTTCTTT. It is translated as CSVEIAGTGGGEAFF.

A single count supports this clone. The J gene is TRBJ2-7, the V gene TRBV13, with 10 positions matching TRBD1. Germline values: CDR1 PRHDT, CDR2 FYEKMQ (reference sequence). With 5 bases clipped from V and 4 bases from J, the junction kept 11 bases outside the gene matches. The CDR3 length is 16 residues. The CDR3 here is CASSTRGGTGAYEQYF. The CDR3 DNA follows: TGTGCCAGCAGCACTAGGGGCGGGACAGGGGCGTACGAGCAGTACTTC.

This rearrangement joins TRBV13 to TRBJ2-1, with TRBD2 matching over 11 bases. CDR3 size: 21 residues. V was pared by 5 bases and J by 0 bases, with 18 bases of the junction left unmatched. The germline CDR1 and CDR2 sequences are PRHDT and FYEKMQ (reference sequence). In DNA, the CDR3 is TGTGCCAGCAGCCAAACCGACTCCGGGACTAGCGGAAAGAGCTCCTACAATGAGCAGTTCTTC. This translates into CASSQTDSGTSGKSSYNEQFF. The whole variable domain, filled in from reference TRBV13 and TRBJ2-1, reads AAGVIQSPRHLIKEKRETATLKCYPIPRHDTVYWYQQGPGQDPQFLISFYEKMQSDKGSIPDRFSAQQFSDYHSELNMSSLELGDSALYFCASSQTDSGTSGKSSYNEQFFGPGTRLTVL.

This chain joins TRBV6-1 and TRBJ2-7, with TRBD1 as a possible D gene (6 bases). Germline-derived CDR1 and CDR2 are MNHNS and SASEGT. Trimming took 6 bases from V and 2 from J, leaving 11 bases between them. This CDR3 region has 13 residues. The CDR3 region has the DNA TGTGCCAGCAGCGCTACAGGGCCCTACGAGCAGTACTTC. Translation gives CASSATGPYEQYF.

This chain uses TRBV30 with TRBJ2-2; D unresolved. V dropped 0 bases and J dropped 10 bases, with 15 bases sitting between them. The germline V gene has CDR1 GTSNPN and CDR2 SVGIG (reference sequence). This CDR3 contains 14 residues. CDR3 sequence (DNA): TGTGCCTGGAGTGTACGAATTAGGCAGGTGGAGCTGTTTTTT. Its translation: CAWSVRIRQVELFF. Together with reference TRBV30 and TRBJ2-2, the CDR3 gives the full variable domain: SQTIHQWPATLVQPVGSPLSLECTVEGTSNPNLYWYRQAAGRGLQLLFYSVGIGQISSEVPQNLSASRPQDRQFILSSKKLLLSDSGFYLCAWSVRIRQVELFFGEGSRLTVL.

The chain joins TRBV4-1 to TRBJ1-1; TRBD1 matches 7 bases. This CDR3 contains 14 residues. The germline gives CDR1 MGHRA, CDR2 YSYEKL. After removal of 1 base from V and 4 bases from J, the junction contained 3 bases not matched to a gene. As DNA, the CDR3 is TGCGCCAGCAGCCAAGTACAGGGGACCACTGAAGCTTTCTTT. Amino acid sequence: CASSQVQGTTEAFF.

The genes are TRBV7-8 and TRBJ2-2; TRBD2 agrees at 9 bases. This CDR3 is built from 16 residues. Per the germline V gene, CDR1 is SGHVS and CDR2 is FQNEAQ. V trimming: 5 bases; J trimming: 2 bases; junction bases outside the gene matches: 6. The CDR3 DNA reads TGTGCCAGCAGCATATCTAGCGGGATCAACACCGGGGAGCTGTTTTTT. The encoded protein is CASSISSGINTGELFF.

The chain uses TRBV28 and TRBJ1-5; maybe TRBD1 (5 bases). The V and J ends lost 4 bases and 7 bases respectively, with 17 bases between them. Germline loops: CDR1 MDHEN, CDR2 SYDVKM. The CDR3 runs 15 residues. The CDR3 loop is CASSSKVRVEQPQHF. The CDR3 DNA reads as TGTGCCAGCAGTTCCAAGGTCAGGGTGGAACAGCCCCAGCATTTT.

The rearrangement links TRBV4-1 to TRBJ1-5; TRBD1 is a possible D gene (6 bases). V lost 0 bases and J lost 4, with 19 bases in between. In germline, CDR1 is MGHRA, CDR2 YSYEKL. This CDR3 contains 18 residues. The CDR3 DNA follows: TGCGCCAGCAGCCAAGAGGGCCCGCGGACAGCCTATAATCAGCCCCAGCATTTT. Residues: CASSQEGPRTAYNQPQHF.

CDR3 bases: TGCAGCGCCGCCCAGGGATCGAACTATGGCTACACCTTC. The encoded protein is CSAAQGSNYGYTF. The chain couples TRBV29-1 to TRBJ1-2, with D tentatively TRBD1 (5 bases). Trimming cost V 7 bases and J 2 bases, with 14 bases left between them. This CDR3 contains 13 residues. Per germline, CDR1 SQVTM and CDR2 ANQGSEA.

The rearrangement uses TRBV4-1 and TRBJ2-3, with D possibly being TRBD2 (6 bases). The CDR3 extends over 12 amino acids. V shed 5 bases and J shed 7 bases, with 10 bases lying between them. From germline, CDR1 is MGHRA and CDR2 YSYEKL. CDR3 DNA sequence: TGCGCCAGCAGCTCCCGCGGGAATACGCAGTATTTT. Protein: CASSSRGNTQYF.

Only one count was recorded for this clone. This sequence joins TRBV6-1 and TRBJ2-1, with D unclear. CDR3 length: 11 amino acids. From germline, CDR1 is MNHNS and CDR2 SASEGT. Trimming cost V 6 bases and J 15 bases, with 15 bases left between them. In DNA, the CDR3 is TGTGCCAGCAGAACCCCGCGGTTATTGTTCTTC. It is translated as CASRTPRLLFF.

This chain links TRBV7-8 with TRBJ2-1, with 10 bases fitting TRBD2. This CDR3 has 15 residues. From germline, CDR1 is SGHVS and CDR2 FQNEAQ. The V and J ends lost 1 base and 10 bases, in that order; junction bases with no gene match: 7. The CDR3: CASSLGLAGDREQFF. The CDR3 bases are TGTGCCAGCAGCTTAGGGCTAGCGGGAGATAGGGAGCAGTTCTTC.

The chain carries TRBV6-5 and TRBJ2-2, with 10 bases identical to TRBD1. Germline loops: CDR1 MNHEY, CDR2 SVGAGI. V gave up 6 bases and J gave up 6 bases; unmatched junction bases: 4. This CDR3 is 14 amino acids long. CDR3 bases: TGTGCCAGCAGCACCGGGACAGGGGCCGGGGAGCTGTTTTTT. As protein: CASSTGTGAGELFF.

The J gene is TRBJ2-3, the V gene TRBV9; 8 bases are a match to TRBD2. The CDR3 has 16 amino acids. The V and J ends lost 0 bases and 2 bases, in that order; junction bases with no gene match: 5. Looked up from germline, CDR1 is SGDLS and CDR2 is YYNGEE. The CDR3 DNA reads as TGTGCCAGCAGCGTAGCCAGCGGGGGTATCACAGATACGCAGTATTTT. It specifies CASSVASGGITDTQYF.

V gene TRBV19 combines with J gene TRBJ2-7, with 8 positions matching TRBD2. The CDR3 covers 11 residues. The V gene's germline CDR1 is LNHDA and CDR2 SQIVND (reference sequence). After removal of 9 bases from V and 7 bases from J, the junction contained 5 bases not matched to a gene. The CDR3 loop reads CASGRAEEQYF. The CDR3 DNA reads TGTGCCAGCGGGAGGGCCGAGGAGCAGTACTTC.

The chain is built from TRBV27 and TRBJ2-3; weak D call: TRBD1 (5 bases). V gave up 3 bases and J gave up 5 bases, with 15 bases separating them. CDR1 and CDR2 from the germline V gene are MNHEY and SMNVEV (reference sequence). CDR3 size: 15 residues. CDR3 residues: CASSFNQGLIDTQYF. The CDR3 DNA follows: TGTGCCAGCAGTTTCAACCAGGGTCTAATAGATACGCAGTATTTT.

The gene calls are TRBV13 and TRBJ2-2, with a possible D match to TRBD2 (6 bases). Germline CDR1 is PRHDT and CDR2 is FYEKMQ (reference sequence). The ends were cut back, 8 bases at V and 4 bases at J, with 20 bases in the middle. This CDR3 has 16 residues. The CDR3 here is CASGSTGTFPTGELFF. The CDR3, as DNA: TGTGCCAGCGGGTCCACCGGGACTTTCCCCACCGGGGAGCTGTTTTTT.

This sequence joins TRBV19 and TRBJ2-2, with D possibly being TRBD1 (6 bases). This CDR3 contains 16 residues. Germline CDR1 and CDR2: LNHDA and SQIVND (reference sequence). Between the trimmed V and J ends, which lost 5 bases and 5 bases, there was a span of 18 bases. CDR3 DNA: TGTGCCAGTAGTTCGCCAGGGGATCCCAAGACCGGGGAGCTGTTTTTT. It is translated as CASSSPGDPKTGELFF.

The rearrangement links TRBV27 to TRBJ1-5; TRBD1 agrees at 7 bases. J gave up 6 bases and V 3 bases, and 5 bases lay outside the gene matches. CDR1 is MNHEY and CDR2 is SMNVEV in the germline V gene (reference sequence). This CDR3 region has 14 residues. The CDR3 bases are TGTGCCAGCAGTTTCAGGGGGGCCGCTCAGCCCCAGCATTTT. Translation gives CASSFRGAAQPQHF.

This clone occurred once. The chain has TRBV19 and TRBJ1-3; no clear D gene. The CDR3 is made up of 15 amino acids. CDR1 and CDR2 from the germline V gene are LNHDA and SQIVND (reference sequence). The V end was cut by 4 bases, the J end by 2 bases, with 12 bases between. The CDR3 region is CASSTLFHPGNTIYF. CDR3 nucleotides: TGTGCCAGTAGTACCCTATTCCATCCTGGAAACACCATATATTTT. The full variable domain, rest sourced from reference TRBV19 and TRBJ1-3, is DGGITQSPKYLFRKEGQNVTLSCEQNLNHDAMYWYRQDPGQGLRLIYYSQIVNDFQKGDIAEGYSVSREKKESFPLTVTSAQKNPTAFYLCASSTLFHPGNTIYFGEGSWLTVV.

CDR3 protein: CASSRQKNTEAFF. CDR3 DNA sequence: TGTGCCAGCAGCCGACAGAAGAACACTGAAGCTTTCTTT. The rearrangement uses TRBV7-9 and TRBJ1-1, with a weak D call TRBD1 (5 bases). The germline V gene encodes CDR1 SEHNR and CDR2 FQNEAQ (reference sequence). This CDR3 has 13 residues. Trimming took 5 bases from V and 1 from J, leaving 8 bases between them.

The rearrangement links TRBV5-1 to TRBJ1-2; 8 bases fit TRBD1. Germline CDR1 is SGHRS and CDR2 is YFSETQ. The CDR3 totals 13 residues. V trimming: 6 bases; J trimming: 4 bases; junction bases outside the gene matches: 5. The CDR3 sequence is CASTSGTGYGYTF. Written as DNA, the CDR3 is TGCGCCAGCACCTCCGGGACAGGCTATGGCTACACCTTC. The full variable domain, its missing parts supplied by reference TRBV5-1 and TRBJ1-2, is KAGVTQTPRYLIKTRGQQVTLSCSPISGHRSVSWYQQTPGQGLQFLFEYFSETQRNKGNFPGRFSGRQFSNSRSEMNVSTLELGDSALYLCASTSGTGYGYTFGSGTRLTVV.

The V gene is TRBV2, the J gene TRBJ1-5, with D unclear. The CDR3 is 14 residues long. Trimming shortened V by 7 bases and J by 2 bases, and 12 bases separated the two germline ends. Germline V lookup: CDR1 SNHLY, CDR2 FYNNEI. CDR3 in DNA: TGTGCCAGCACCCGGGGTAAGGGCAATCAGCCCCAGCATTTT. Its protein product is CASTRGKGNQPQHF.

This clone was detected a few times. The rearrangement uses TRBV30 and TRBJ1-6; D is uncertain. This CDR3 spans 10 amino acids. Trimming removed 8 bases from V and 13 bases from J, with 12 bases in between. Germline CDR1 and CDR2: GTSNPN and SVGIG (reference sequence). CDR3 in DNA: TGTGCCCTAGTGCCCACGCCCCTCCACTTT. It is translated as CALVPTPLHF.

The gene calls are TRBV30 and TRBJ2-1; TRBD1 aligns across 7 bases. Germline values: CDR1 GTSNPN, CDR2 SVGIG (reference sequence). V lost 2 bases and J lost 4; bases outside the gene matches: 8. The length of the CDR3 is 15 residues. This CDR3 is CAWSMDRRNYNEQFF. In nucleotides, the CDR3 is TGTGCCTGGAGTATGGACAGGCGGAATTACAATGAGCAGTTCTTC.

The rearrangement joins TRBV18 to TRBJ2-6, with 7 bases aligning to TRBD1. The trim removed 1 base at V and 4 bases at J, leaving 13 bases unmatched. Germline CDR1 reads KGHSH; CDR2 reads LQKENI. This CDR3 contains 19 residues. In nucleotides, the CDR3 is TGTGCCAGCTCACCACTTTTCCCAGACAGGGTATCCGGGGCCAACGTCCTGACTTTC. Its protein product is CASSPLFPDRVSGANVLTF.

This chain joins TRBV19 and TRBJ2-7; maybe TRBD1 (6 bases). The CDR3 loop spans 18 amino acids. The ends were cut back, 3 bases at V and 2 bases at J, with 23 bases in the middle. Germline V lookup: CDR1 LNHDA, CDR2 SQIVND (reference sequence). CDR3 bases: TGTGCCAGTAGTATGACTCCTTGGGACACCCGAACGCCCTACGAGCAGTACTTC. Residues: CASSMTPWDTRTPYEQYF. The complete variable domain, with remaining parts taken from reference TRBV19 and TRBJ2-7, reads DGGITQSPKYLFRKEGQNVTLSCEQNLNHDAMYWYRQDPGQGLRLIYYSQIVNDFQKGDIAEGYSVSREKKESFPLTVTSAQKNPTAFYLCASSMTPWDTRTPYEQYFGPGTRLTVT.